The rows below give T cell receptor beta chains drawn from one sample of a study of blood T cells in healthy people across ages. TCRdb reprocessed the 5' RACE reads with MiXCR, giving one entry per CDR3 protein. The top ten hold roughly a fifth of the sample, which has some 700,000 distinct CDR3 sequences, around a fifth seen once. Sequenced: blood. The receptors stem from a man aged 65-85 years in good health. Both conserved end residues are part of each CDR3. D genes are given only for firm matches. Size values are once, few and many counts, or a class for expanded clones, and some rows have none.

d_call,j_call,clone_size,v_call,cdr3_aa,cdr3_nt
TRBD1,TRBJ2-7,.,TRBV19,CASSPLGTGGYEQYF,TGTGCCAGTAGCCCACTCGGGACAGGGGGCTACGAGCAGTACTTC
.,TRBJ2-7,.,TRBV7-9,CASSQFSQSSYEQYF,TGTGCCAGCAGCCAGTTTTCGCAGAGCTCCTACGAGCAGTACTTC
TRBD1,TRBJ2-3,few,TRBV18,CASSTGGQGATDTQYF,TGCGCCAGCTCAACGGGAGGACAGGGGGCGACAGATACGCAGTATTTT
.,TRBJ2-5,.,TRBV29-1,CSVDYGALMETQYF,TGCAGCGTTGACTACGGGGCTCTGATGGAGACCCAGTACTTC
TRBD1,TRBJ1-2,few,TRBV9,CASRRGQNYGYTF,TGTGCCAGCAGGAGGGGGCAGAACTATGGCTACACCTTC
TRBD2,TRBJ2-5,.,TRBV3-1,CASSPLTSGQETQYF,TGTGCCAGCAGCCCCCTGACTAGCGGCCAAGAGACCCAGTACTTC
.,TRBJ1-1,few,TRBV30,CAWSRGLGEAFF,TGTGCCTGGAGTAGGGGGTTGGGTGAAGCTTTCTTT
.,TRBJ2-3,.,TRBV7-9,CASSAGRSFFGDTQYF,TGTGCCAGCAGCGCGGGCCGGAGCTTTTTCGGGGATACGCAGTATTTT
TRBD2,TRBJ2-3,.,TRBV5-1,CASSITPGLVFVDTQYF,TGCGCCAGCAGCATAACTCCGGGACTAGTCTTCGTAGATACGCAGTATTTT
TRBD2,TRBJ2-5,.,TRBV10-3,CAINSGGSPNEQSF,TGTGCCATCAATAGCGGGGGGAGTCCCAATGAGCAGTCCTTC
TRBD2,TRBJ2-2,.,TRBV29-1,CSVREREDTGELFF,TGCAGCGTCCGCGAGCGGGAGGACACCGGGGAGCTGTTTTTT
.,TRBJ1-5,few,TRBV12-3/TRBV12-4,CASSFRSYSNQPQHF,TGTGCCAGCAGTTTTAGGAGTTATAGCAATCAGCCCCAGCATTTT
TRBD1,TRBJ2-3,.,TRBV29-1,CSSYRGSSTDTQYF,TGCAGCTCCTACAGGGGGTCTAGCACAGATACGCAGTATTTT
TRBD1,TRBJ2-2,many,TRBV6-5,CASTFTQGAGTGELFF,TGTGCCAGCACTTTCACCCAGGGGGCGGGGACCGGGGAGCTGTTTTTT
.,TRBJ2-7,.,TRBV6-6,CASSYADFGNYEQYF,TGTGCCAGCAGTTACGCGGACTTTGGGAACTACGAGCAGTACTTC
TRBD1,TRBJ2-2,.,TRBV2,CASSADRVGLGAKLFF,TGTGCCAGCAGCGCTGACAGGGTGGGGTTAGGTGCGAAGCTGTTTTTT
.,TRBJ1-2,few,TRBV20-1,CSARPGGGYYGYTF,TGCAGTGCTAGACCCGGCGGCGGATACTATGGCTACACCTTC
.,TRBJ1-1,few,TRBV5-5,CASQAVGSVGTEAFF,TGTGCCAGCCAGGCCGTGGGGTCCGTGGGCACTGAAGCTTTCTTT
.,TRBJ2-1,.,TRBV12-3/TRBV12-4,CASSWGWGYIEQFF,TGTGCCAGCAGTTGGGGGTGGGGGTATATTGAGCAGTTCTTC
.,TRBJ2-1,.,TRBV28,CASRRGDGTNEQFF,TGTGCCAGCAGGAGAGGGGACGGTACCAATGAGCAGTTCTTC
.,TRBJ1-4,few,TRBV5-6,CASSFSSRSEKLFF,TGTGCCAGCAGCTTTTCGTCCAGGTCAGAAAAACTGTTTTTT
TRBD2,TRBJ2-3,.,TRBV11-2,CASSPSSGGAVDTQYF,TGTGCCAGCAGCCCCTCTAGCGGGGGGGCCGTAGATACGCAGTATTTT
.,TRBJ2-3,.,TRBV20-1,CSARVPGRASTDTQYF,TGCAGTGCTAGAGTCCCGGGGCGGGCTAGCACAGATACGCAGTATTTT
.,TRBJ1-3,few,TRBV29-1,CSVLGSGNTIYF,TGCAGCGTCTTGGGGTCTGGAAACACCATATATTTT
TRBD1,TRBJ1-2,.,TRBV29-1,CSAGQGGYGHTF,TGCAGCGCCGGACAGGGAGGCTATGGCCACACCTTC
TRBD1,TRBJ1-1,many,TRBV15,CATSRDLRGRGEAFF,TGTGCCACCAGCAGAGATTTGAGGGGGCGAGGTGAAGCTTTCTTT
.,TRBJ2-1,.,TRBV6-1,CASSENPTSRGNEQFF,TGTGCCAGCAGTGAAAACCCGACATCCCGAGGGAATGAGCAGTTCTTC
.,TRBJ2-1,.,TRBV4-1,CASSQDGGLLFF,TGCGCCAGCAGCCAAGATGGCGGATTGTTGTTCTTC
TRBD2,TRBJ2-3,few,TRBV18,CASSQRLAGSGTDTQYF,TGTGCCAGCTCACAGCGACTAGCGGGATCCGGCACAGATACGCAGTATTTT
TRBD1,TRBJ2-5,few,TRBV14,CASSQPLDRGQETQYF,TGTGCCAGCAGCCAACCCTTGGACAGGGGGCAAGAGACCCAGTACTTC
.,TRBJ2-5,few,TRBV7-2,CASSLVTTTGGEETQYF,TGTGCCAGCAGCTTAGTCACCACTACAGGGGGGGAAGAGACCCAGTACTTC
.,TRBJ1-1,few,TRBV20-1,CSATQTAFNAEAFF,TGCAGTGCTACCCAGACAGCCTTTAACGCTGAAGCTTTCTTT
.,TRBJ1-5,once,TRBV6-6,CASSYEAYSNQPQHF,TGTGCCAGCAGTTACGAAGCCTATAGCAATCAGCCCCAGCATTTT
TRBD2,TRBJ2-3,.,TRBV5-1,CAGSLEASGGDTQYF,TGCGCCGGCAGCTTGGAGGCTAGCGGGGGGGATACGCAGTATTTT
TRBD1,TRBJ2-7,.,TRBV12-3/TRBV12-4,CASQRSGGVEQYF,TGTGCCAGCCAACGGTCAGGGGGCGTGGAGCAGTACTTC
.,TRBJ2-1,.,TRBV9,CASSVGSGNEQFF,TGTGCCAGCAGCGTTGGATCGGGAAATGAGCAGTTCTTC
.,TRBJ2-3,few,TRBV28,CASSLSRQTDTQYF,TGTGCCAGCAGTTTGTCACGACAAACAGATACGCAGTATTTT
.,TRBJ1-2,few,TRBV28,CASSPPPGRAGYTF,TGTGCCAGCAGTCCCCCGCCTGGGAGGGCTGGCTACACCTTC
.,TRBJ1-6,few,TRBV2,CASSDRQVSPLHF,TGTGCCAGCAGCGATAGACAGGTTTCGCCCCTCCACTTT
.,TRBJ2-5,.,TRBV4-3,CASSQDVGWRQTQYF,TGCGCCAGCAGCCAAGATGTGGGGTGGCGGCAGACCCAGTACTTC